This entry lists 19 T cell receptor beta chains sequenced from one sample in a study of blood T cell repertoires in COVID-19. The assay was immunoSEQ multiplex PCR, and TCRdb's table has in-frame clones only and misses some. The sample consists of around 100,000 clones, roughly 92% of them appearing once. Sequenced sample: peripheral blood. The receptors stem from a man in his fifties with active COVID-19.

The chain couples TRBV18 to TRBJ2-3, with 8 nucleotides matching TRBD1. Trimming took 3 bases from V and 3 from J; bases not matched to a gene: 8. Germline V gives CDR1 KGHSH, CDR2 LQKENI. CDR3 size: 16 residues. The CDR3 sequence: CASSPLQGVMTDTQYF. The CDR3 DNA reads TGTGCCAGCTCACCGCTACAGGGGGTGATGACAGATACGCAGTATTTT.

The chain has TRBV6-1 and TRBJ1-5, with 7 bases that match TRBD1. The CDR3 has 14 residues. In germline, CDR1 is MNHNS, CDR2 SASEGT. J gave up 12 bases and V 2 bases, and 10 bases lay outside the gene matches. The CDR3 DNA sequence: TGTGCCAGCAGTGAACCCGGGACAGCCACGTTCCAGCATTTT. This translates into CASSEPGTATFQHF.

The rearrangement uses TRBV5-4 and TRBJ2-1; the D is unclear. V lost 3 bases and J 0 bases, leaving 13 bases between the germline ends. Germline V gives CDR1 SGHNT, CDR2 YYREEE (reference sequence). The CDR3 runs to 16 residues. The CDR3 loop reads CASSSPPPSSYNEQFF. In DNA form, the CDR3 reads TGTGCCAGCAGCTCCCCCCCTCCGAGCTCCTACAATGAGCAGTTCTTC.

This clone was observed at least ten times. The chain combines TRBV12-5 with TRBJ1-6; D uncertain. The length of the CDR3 is 13 residues. Trimming shortened V by 0 bases and J by 11 bases, and 8 bases separated the two germline ends. Germline assignment: CDR1 LGHNT and CDR2 FRNRAP. This CDR3 reads CASGLVHGTPLHF. CDR3 sequence (DNA): TGTGCTAGTGGTTTGGTACACGGGACACCCCTCCACTTT.

In DNA, the CDR3 is TGTGCCAGCAGCTCCCGGGCGTCGCTAGCGGGAATAAACAATGAGCAGTTCTTC. Its translation: CASSSRASLAGINNEQFF. V gene TRBV7-9 combines with J gene TRBJ2-1; 9 bases align to TRBD2. This CDR3 has 18 residues. J gave up 5 bases and V 4 bases, and 15 bases lay outside the gene matches. Germline V lookup: CDR1 SEHNR, CDR2 FQNEAQ (reference sequence). Filled out from reference TRBV7-9 and TRBJ2-1, the complete variable domain reads DTGVSQNPRHKITKRGQNVTFRCDPISEHNRLYWYRQTLGQGPEFLTYFQNEAQLEKSRLLSDRFSAERPKGSFSTLEIQRTEQGDSAMYLCASSSRASLAGINNEQFFGPGTRLTVL.

This chain uses TRBV5-1 with TRBJ2-5, with TRBD1 identical over 10 bases. The CDR3 is 14 residues long. Germline V CDR1 and CDR2: SGHRS, YFSETQ. V shed 5 bases and J 5 bases; nucleotides not matched to a gene: 6. CDR3 sequence reads: CASRPGTGDETQYF. The CDR3 bases are TGCGCCAGCAGGCCCGGGACAGGGGATGAGACCCAGTACTTC. The variable domain in full, with the rest retrieved from reference TRBV5-1 and TRBJ2-5, is KAGVTQTPRYLIKTRGQQVTLSCSPISGHRSVSWYQQTPGQGLQFLFEYFSETQRNKGNFPGRFSGRQFSNSRSEMNVSTLELGDSALYLCASRPGTGDETQYFGPGTRLLVL.

Comments on this clone: This specimen includes other DNA sequences encoding the same CDR3. The chain employs TRBV7-9 and TRBJ2-2; D is perhaps TRBD1 (5 bases). The CDR3 totals 14 residues. The germline V gene encodes CDR1 SEHNR and CDR2 FQNEAQ (reference sequence). The germline V and J ends were trimmed by 3 bases and 1 base, with 6 bases remaining between them. CDR3 sequence: CASSLGQNTGELFF. The CDR3 DNA is TGTGCCAGCAGCTTGGGGCAGAACACCGGGGAGCTGTTTTTT.

The V call is TRBV2, the J call TRBJ1-3; D remains unclear. CDR3 length: 14 amino acids. Trimming left V 4 bases short and J 4 bases short, with 11 bases between. Germline CDR1 is SNHLY and CDR2 is FYNNEI. The CDR3 DNA sequence: TGTGCCAGCAGTGTCGGCCAGGCGGGAAACACCATATATTTT. It translates to CASSVGQAGNTIYF.

A single count supports this clone. The V gene is TRBV5-1, the J gene TRBJ1-2, with D possibly matching TRBD1 (6 bases). The length of the CDR3 is 14 residues. V was trimmed by 4 bases and J by 4 bases, leaving 14 bases between them. Germline V CDR1 and CDR2: SGHRS, YFSETQ. The CDR3 loop is CASSGGPGAYGYTF. The CDR3, as DNA: TGCGCCAGCAGCGGGGGACCAGGGGCCTATGGCTACACCTTC.

V usage is TRBV3-1 (or the pseudogene TRBV3-2) and J usage is TRBJ1-3; no clear D. The V and J ends lost 1 base and 4 bases respectively, with 5 bases between them. Germline V lookup: CDR1 LGHDT, CDR2 YNNKEL (reference sequence). The CDR3 totals 13 residues. CDR3 in DNA: TGTGCCAGCAGCCAAGTAAAAGGAAACACCATATATTTT. It translates to CASSQVKGNTIYF.

V gene TRBV5-1 combines with J gene TRBJ1-5; D gene ambiguous. V was clipped by 0 bases and J by 6 bases, with 10 bases between them. This CDR3 is built from 14 residues. Germline CDR1 and CDR2: SGHRS and YFSETQ. CDR3 loop: CASSLGGYGQPQHF. The DNA of the CDR3 is TGCGCCAGCAGCTTGGGAGGGTATGGTCAGCCCCAGCATTTT. Drawing the rest from reference TRBV5-1 and TRBJ1-5, the complete variable domain is KAGVTQTPRYLIKTRGQQVTLSCSPISGHRSVSWYQQTPGQGLQFLFEYFSETQRNKGNFPGRFSGRQFSNSRSEMNVSTLELGDSALYLCASSLGGYGQPQHFGDGTRLSIL.

The rearrangement links TRBV19 to TRBJ1-1, with D perhaps TRBD1 (6 bases). This CDR3 spans 14 amino acids. V was shortened by 4 bases and J by 0 bases, with 9 bases between the two germline ends. Germline CDR1 reads LNHDA; CDR2 reads SQIVND (reference sequence). The CDR3 here is CASSNQGLNTEAFF. The DNA of the CDR3 is TGTGCCAGTAGTAACCAGGGGCTGAACACTGAAGCTTTCTTT. Full variable domain (rest looked up from reference TRBV19 and TRBJ1-1): DGGITQSPKYLFRKEGQNVTLSCEQNLNHDAMYWYRQDPGQGLRLIYYSQIVNDFQKGDIAEGYSVSREKKESFPLTVTSAQKNPTAFYLCASSNQGLNTEAFFGQGTRLTVV.

Worth noting for this clone: A read error may account for a junction end that differs from germline. The identical CDR3 is also encoded by other nucleotide sequences in the sample. V and J are TRBV13 and TRBJ2-7; 8 bases are shared with TRBD1. The CDR3 loop spans 15 amino acids. Germline CDR1 and CDR2: PRHDT and FYEKMQ (reference sequence). As DNA, the CDR3 is TGTGCCAGCAGCTTACAGGGGGCGAGGTCGTACGAGCAGTACTTT. Its translation is CASSLQGARSYEQYF.

The chain combines TRBV7-9 with TRBJ2-1; possibly TRBD2 for D (7 bases). Germline CDR1 is SEHNR and CDR2 is FQNEAQ (reference sequence). V was cut by 2 bases and J by 4 bases, with 12 bases left in between. CDR3 length: 15 residues. The CDR3 sequence: CASSLSGGDYNEQFF. The CDR3 region has the DNA TGTGCCAGCAGCTTATCGGGGGGCGATTACAATGAGCAGTTCTTC.

This clone was observed a single time. The J gene is TRBJ1-5, the V gene TRBV6-5; the D gene is possibly TRBD1 (5 bases). Germline values: CDR1 MNHEY, CDR2 SVGAGI. This CDR3 comprises 14 residues. V lost 5 bases and J lost 7, with 15 bases in between. CDR3 DNA: TGTGCCAGCAGTACGGGAAGGGGAGGCCAGCCCCAGCATTTT. Translating gives CASSTGRGGQPQHF.

In this sample, this clone turned up a few times. The V and J genes are TRBV4-1 and TRBJ1-5, with D possibly being TRBD1 (5 bases). The germline V gene has CDR1 MGHRA and CDR2 YSYEKL. The CDR3 is made up of 14 amino acids. The ends were cut back, 1 base at V and 6 bases at J, with 10 bases in the middle. In DNA form, the CDR3 reads TGCGCCAGCAGCCAAGCCTGGGGGGGTCAGCCCCAGCATTTT. The encoded protein is CASSQAWGGQPQHF.

The chain has TRBV7-8 and TRBJ1-5; D might be TRBD1 (5 bases). Germline V gives CDR1 SGHVS, CDR2 FQNEAQ. V shed 2 bases and J shed 0 bases, with 8 bases lying between them. CDR3 size: 15 residues. CDR3 protein: CASSLRTLSNQPQHF. CDR3 nucleotides: TGTGCCAGCAGCTTACGGACACTTAGCAATCAGCCCCAGCATTTT.

This sequence joins TRBV3-1 (or the pseudogene TRBV3-2) and TRBJ2-1, with a weak D call TRBD1 (6 bases). V lost 5 bases to trimming and J lost 9 bases, with 11 bases between them. Germline V gene data show CDR1 as LGHDT and CDR2 as YNNKEL (reference sequence). CDR3 length equals 12 residues. This CDR3 is CASSKQGREQFF. The DNA of the CDR3 is TGTGCCAGCAGCAAACAGGGCCGTGAGCAGTTCTTC.

DNA of the CDR3: TGTGCCACCAGTGTCACGGGGGCAGATACGCAGTATTTT. It yields the protein CATSVTGADTQYF. V usage is TRBV24-1 and J usage is TRBJ2-3; D may be TRBD2 (6 bases). The CDR3 spans 13 residues. The V gene's germline CDR1 is KGHDR and CDR2 SFDVKD. The V gene lost 5 bases and the J gene lost 4 bases, with 9 bases spanning the gap.